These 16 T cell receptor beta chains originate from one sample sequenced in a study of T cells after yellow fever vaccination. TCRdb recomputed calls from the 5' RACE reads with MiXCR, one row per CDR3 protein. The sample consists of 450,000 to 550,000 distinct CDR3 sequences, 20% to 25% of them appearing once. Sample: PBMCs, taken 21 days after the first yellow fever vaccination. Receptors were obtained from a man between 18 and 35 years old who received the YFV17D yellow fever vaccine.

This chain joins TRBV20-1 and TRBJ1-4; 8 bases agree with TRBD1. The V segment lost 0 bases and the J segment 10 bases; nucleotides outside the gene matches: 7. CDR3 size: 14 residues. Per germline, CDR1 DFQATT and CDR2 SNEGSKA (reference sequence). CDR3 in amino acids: CSARENGQGGKLFF. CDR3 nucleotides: TGCAGTGCTAGAGAAAACGGACAGGGAGGAAAACTGTTTTTT.

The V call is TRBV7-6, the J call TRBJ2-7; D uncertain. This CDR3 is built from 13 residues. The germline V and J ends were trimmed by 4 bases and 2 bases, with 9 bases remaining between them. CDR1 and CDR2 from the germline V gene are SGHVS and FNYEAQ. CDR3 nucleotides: TGTGCCAGCAGCTCCCCATCAGCCTACGAGCAGTACTTC. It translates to CASSSPSAYEQYF.

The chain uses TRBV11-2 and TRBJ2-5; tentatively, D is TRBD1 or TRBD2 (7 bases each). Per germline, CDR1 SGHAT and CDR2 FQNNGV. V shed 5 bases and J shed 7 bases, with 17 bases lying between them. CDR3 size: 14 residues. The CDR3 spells CASSPSTGRGTQYF. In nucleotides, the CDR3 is TGTGCCAGCAGCCCATCGACAGGGAGGGGGACCCAGTACTTC.

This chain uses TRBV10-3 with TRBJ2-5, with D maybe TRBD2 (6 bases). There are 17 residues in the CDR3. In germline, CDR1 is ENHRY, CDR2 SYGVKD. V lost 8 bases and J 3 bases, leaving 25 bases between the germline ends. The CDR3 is CAIQRGEGDSGEETQYF. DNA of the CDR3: TGTGCCATCCAGAGGGGAGAGGGAGATTCGGGGGAAGAGACCCAGTACTTC.

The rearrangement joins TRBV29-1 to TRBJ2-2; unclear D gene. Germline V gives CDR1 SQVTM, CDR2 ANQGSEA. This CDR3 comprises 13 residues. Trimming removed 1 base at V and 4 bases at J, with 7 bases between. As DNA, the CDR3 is TGCAGCGTTGAAGTGGGCAGCACCGGGGAGCTGTTTTTT. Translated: CSVEVGSTGELFF.

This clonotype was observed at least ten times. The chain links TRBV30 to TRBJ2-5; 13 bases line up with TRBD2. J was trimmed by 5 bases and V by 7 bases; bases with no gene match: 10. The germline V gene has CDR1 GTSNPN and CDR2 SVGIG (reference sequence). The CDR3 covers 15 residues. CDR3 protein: CAYGLAGALAETQYF. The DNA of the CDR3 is TGTGCCTATGGACTAGCGGGGGCCCTTGCGGAGACCCAGTACTTC.

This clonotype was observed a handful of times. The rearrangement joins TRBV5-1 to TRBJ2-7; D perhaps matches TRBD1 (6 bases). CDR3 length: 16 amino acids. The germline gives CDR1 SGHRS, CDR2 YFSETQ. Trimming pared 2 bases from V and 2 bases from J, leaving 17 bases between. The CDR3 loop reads CASSFGFTGTTYEQYF. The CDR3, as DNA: TGCGCCAGCAGCTTTGGGTTTACAGGGACCACCTACGAGCAGTACTTC.

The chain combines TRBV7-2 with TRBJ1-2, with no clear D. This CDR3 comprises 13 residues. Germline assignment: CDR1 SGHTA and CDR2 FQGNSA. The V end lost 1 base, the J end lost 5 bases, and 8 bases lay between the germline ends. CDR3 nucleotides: TGTGCCAGCAGCTTAGGGGATTTTTATGGCTACACCTTC. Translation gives CASSLGDFYGYTF.

In DNA form, the CDR3 reads TGCAGTGCTCCACAACTAGCGGGGGGGCCCAATGAGCAGTTCTTC. Translation gives CSAPQLAGGPNEQFF. The rearrangement uses TRBV20-1 and TRBJ2-1, with 13 bases that match TRBD2. V lost 5 bases and J lost 6; bases outside the gene matches: 7. The CDR3 contains 15 residues. Germline assignment: CDR1 DFQATT and CDR2 SNEGSKA (reference sequence).

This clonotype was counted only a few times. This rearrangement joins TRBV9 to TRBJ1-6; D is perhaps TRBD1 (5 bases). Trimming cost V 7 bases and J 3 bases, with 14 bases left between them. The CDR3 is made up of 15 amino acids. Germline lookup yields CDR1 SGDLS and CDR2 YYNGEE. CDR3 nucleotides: TGTGCCAGCGGGGGGGGACGGGACTATAATTCACCCCTCCACTTT. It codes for CASGGGRDYNSPLHF.

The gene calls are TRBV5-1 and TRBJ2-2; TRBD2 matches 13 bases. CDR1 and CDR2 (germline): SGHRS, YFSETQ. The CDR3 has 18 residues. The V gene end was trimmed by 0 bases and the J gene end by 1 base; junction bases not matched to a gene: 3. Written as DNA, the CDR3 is TGCGCCAGCAGCTTGGGGACTAGCGGGGGCCAGAACACCGGGGAGCTGTTTTTT. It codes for CASSLGTSGGQNTGELFF.

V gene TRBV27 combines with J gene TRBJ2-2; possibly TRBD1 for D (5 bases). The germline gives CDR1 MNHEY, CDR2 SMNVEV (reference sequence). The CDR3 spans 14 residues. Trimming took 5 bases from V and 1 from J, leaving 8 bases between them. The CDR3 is CASSDSQNTGELFF. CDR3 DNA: TGTGCCAGCAGTGACAGCCAGAACACCGGGGAGCTGTTTTTT.

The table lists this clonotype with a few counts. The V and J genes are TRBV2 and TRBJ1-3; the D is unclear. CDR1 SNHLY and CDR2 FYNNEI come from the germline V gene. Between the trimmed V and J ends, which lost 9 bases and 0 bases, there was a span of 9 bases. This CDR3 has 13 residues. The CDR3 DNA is TGTGCCAGGGAGACAACCTCTGGAAACACCATATATTTT. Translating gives CARETTSGNTIYF.

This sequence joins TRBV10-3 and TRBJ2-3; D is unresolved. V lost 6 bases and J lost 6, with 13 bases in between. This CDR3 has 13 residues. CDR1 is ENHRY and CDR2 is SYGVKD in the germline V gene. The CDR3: CAISRAAGDTQYF. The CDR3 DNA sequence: TGTGCCATCAGCCGGGCAGCTGGGGATACGCAGTATTTT.

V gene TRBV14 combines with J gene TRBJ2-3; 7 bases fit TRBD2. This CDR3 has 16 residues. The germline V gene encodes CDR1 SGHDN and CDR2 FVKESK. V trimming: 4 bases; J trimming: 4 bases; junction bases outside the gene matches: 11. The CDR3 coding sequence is TGTGCCAGCAGCCCCTTCCCAGCGGGGTTAGCAGATACGCAGTATTTT. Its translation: CASSPFPAGLADTQYF.

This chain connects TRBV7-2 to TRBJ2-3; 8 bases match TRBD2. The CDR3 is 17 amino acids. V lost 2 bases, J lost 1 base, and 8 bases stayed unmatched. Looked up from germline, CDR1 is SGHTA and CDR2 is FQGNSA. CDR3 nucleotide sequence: TGTGCCAGCAGCTTACCGGGGGGGCCTCTTGGCACAGATACGCAGTATTTT. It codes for CASSLPGGPLGTDTQYF.